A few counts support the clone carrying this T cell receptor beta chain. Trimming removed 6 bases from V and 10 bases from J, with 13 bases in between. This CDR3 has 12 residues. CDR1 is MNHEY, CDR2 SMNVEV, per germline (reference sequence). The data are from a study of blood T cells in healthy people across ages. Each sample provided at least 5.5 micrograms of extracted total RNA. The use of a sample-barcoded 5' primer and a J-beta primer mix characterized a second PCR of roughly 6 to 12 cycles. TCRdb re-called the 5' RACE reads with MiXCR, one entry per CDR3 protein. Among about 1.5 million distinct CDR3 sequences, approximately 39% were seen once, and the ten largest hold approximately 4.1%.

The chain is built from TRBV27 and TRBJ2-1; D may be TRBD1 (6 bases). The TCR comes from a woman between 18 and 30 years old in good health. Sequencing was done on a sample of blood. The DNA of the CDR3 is TGTGCCAGCAGATTTTTGGGGGCCGAGCAGTTCTTC. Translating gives CASRFLGAEQFF.